This TCR beta chain was documented in a study of vaccination and CD4 T cells after COVID-19. Sequencing of the DNA from cultured CD4+ T cells was carried out with the Oncomine TCR Beta short-read assay. TCRdb re-called the PCR reads through MiXCR, storing one row per CDR3 protein. The table records roughly 20,000 distinct CDR3 sequences, 31% of them present only once. From germline, CDR1 is SGHVS and CDR2 FQNEAQ. V lost 5 bases and J 8 bases, leaving 10 bases between the germline ends. The CDR3 is 11 amino acids. Treatment described: approximately 11-day PBMC culture with coronavirus spike peptide pools or control peptides (ViraFEST assay). A word on this clonotype: What it binds is unknown.

V is TRBV7-8 and J is TRBJ2-7; D is undetermined. The sample comprised cultured CD4+ T cells from blood. The receptor was isolated from a human donor with COVID-19. CDR3 region: CASSLRRQQYF. Written as DNA, the CDR3 is TGTGCCAGCAGCCTAAGACGGCAGCAGTACTTC.